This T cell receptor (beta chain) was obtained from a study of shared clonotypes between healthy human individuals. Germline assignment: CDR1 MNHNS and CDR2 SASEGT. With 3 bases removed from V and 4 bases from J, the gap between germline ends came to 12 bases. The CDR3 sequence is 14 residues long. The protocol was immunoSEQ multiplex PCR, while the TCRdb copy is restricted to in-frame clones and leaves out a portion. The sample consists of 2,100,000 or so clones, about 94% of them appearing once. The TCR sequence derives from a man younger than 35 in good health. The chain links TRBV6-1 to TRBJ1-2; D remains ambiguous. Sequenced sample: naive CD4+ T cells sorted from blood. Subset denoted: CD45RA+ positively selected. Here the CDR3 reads CASSEVPGSYGYTF. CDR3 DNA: TGTGCCAGCAGTGAGGTCCCGGGTAGCTATGGCTACACCTTC.